This TCR beta chain was sequenced during a study of blood T cell repertoires in COVID-19. Study details: Spain, Italy and the United States supplied samples that represented acute and convalescent COVID-19. T cells, B-cell-depleted T cells, or PBMCs supplied cDNA or gDNA.

This clone has more than one count but fewer than ten. Seattle patient enrollment occurred during active infection, with longitudinal follow-up thereafter. Profiled with immunoSEQ multiplex PCR; TCRdb holds only in-frame clones, not every one. The sample records 250,000 to 400,000 clones, around 89% being singletons. Germline CDR1 is SGHAT and CDR2 is FQDESV (reference sequence). The CDR3 runs to 15 residues. Germline trimming cut 4 bases from V and 3 bases from J; bases unmatched to any gene: 5. The gene calls are TRBV11-1 and TRBJ1-1, with 10 bases matching TRBD1. This clonotype was sampled from a woman aged 25 to 39 with COVID-19, enrolled during active disease. The sample was peripheral blood. This chain's CDR3 is CASSSGQGYYTEAFF. The CDR3 nucleotides read TGTGCCAGCAGCTCGGGACAGGGGTATTACACTGAAGCTTTCTTT.